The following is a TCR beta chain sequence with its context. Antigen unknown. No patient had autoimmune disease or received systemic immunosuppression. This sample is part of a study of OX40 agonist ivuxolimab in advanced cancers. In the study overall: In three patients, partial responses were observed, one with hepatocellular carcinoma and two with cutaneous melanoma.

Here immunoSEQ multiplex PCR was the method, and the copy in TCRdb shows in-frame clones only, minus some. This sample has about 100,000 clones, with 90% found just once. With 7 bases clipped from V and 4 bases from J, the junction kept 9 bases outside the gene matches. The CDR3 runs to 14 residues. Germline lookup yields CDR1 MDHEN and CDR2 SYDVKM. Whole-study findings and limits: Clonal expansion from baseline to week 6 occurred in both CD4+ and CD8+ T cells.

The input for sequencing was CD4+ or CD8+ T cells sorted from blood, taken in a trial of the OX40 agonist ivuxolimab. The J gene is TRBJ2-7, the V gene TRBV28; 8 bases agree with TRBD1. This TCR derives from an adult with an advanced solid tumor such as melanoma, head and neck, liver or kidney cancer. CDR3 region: CASNRGTGFYEQYF. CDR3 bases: TGTGCCAGCAATCGTGGGACAGGATTTTACGAGCAGTACTTC.